This is a list of T cell receptor beta chains from one sample in a study of OX40 agonist ivuxolimab in advanced cancers. TCRdb's copy holds only in-frame clones and misses some; the assay was immunoSEQ multiplex PCR. The top ten clones hold roughly 5.5% of a sample with 75,000 to 100,000 clones, approximately 84% of them seen once. The input for sequencing was CD4+ or CD8+ T cells sorted from blood, taken in a trial of the OX40 agonist ivuxolimab. These receptors were taken from an adult with an advanced solid tumor such as melanoma, head and neck, liver or kidney cancer. CDR3s include the opening cysteine and the closing phenylalanine or tryptophan. The D gene is left open where the match is weak. Size is omitted from some rows. Given values are once, few, many or a class for expanded clones.

CDR3 protein	CDR3 DNA	clone size	D gene	V gene	J gene
CASVPPKGVTGELFF	TGTGCCAGCGTCCCGCCGAAGGGCGTCACCGGGGAGCTGTTTTTT	-	-	TRBV6-1	TRBJ2-2
CASSLDGRAPGELFF	TGTGCCAGCAGCTTAGACGGGAGGGCCCCCGGGGAGCTGTTTTTT	few	TRBD2	TRBV7-2	TRBJ2-2
CASSPTVMGTEAFF	TGTGCCAGCAGCCCGACAGTGATGGGCACTGAAGCTTTCTTT	-	-	TRBV7-2	TRBJ1-1
CASTTSVLGGPEPSGANVLTF	TGTGCCAGCACTACCTCCGTTCTGGGGGGCCCCGAACCCTCTGGGGCCAACGTCCTGACTTTC	-	-	TRBV27	TRBJ2-6
CSATTGGRNRGEQYF	TGCAGCGCCACCACCGGGGGTCGAAACAGGGGCGAGCAGTACTTC	-	-	TRBV29-1	TRBJ2-7
CASSGQRENEQFF	TGTGCCAGCTCAGGGCAGAGGGAAAATGAGCAGTTCTTC	once	-	TRBV18	TRBJ2-1
CATSRERFGYEQYF	TGTGCCACCAGCAGAGAAAGATTTGGCTACGAGCAGTACTTC	-	-	TRBV15	TRBJ2-7
CASSWAGDEQYF	TGTGCCAGCAGCTGGGCCGGGGACGAGCAGTACTTC	-	-	TRBV5-5	TRBJ2-7
CAISEGNTEAFF	TGTGCCATCAGTGAGGGGAACACTGAAGCTTTCTTT	few	-	TRBV10-3	TRBJ1-1
CSANYNEQFF	TGCAGTGCAAACTACAATGAGCAGTTCTTC	-	-	TRBV20-1	TRBJ2-1
CASSPQGVTNEKLFF	TGTGCCAGCAGCCCCCAGGGTGTAACTAATGAAAAACTGTTTTTT	-	-	TRBV7-2	TRBJ1-4
CASSGDTQNYGYTF	TGCGCCAGCAGCGGGGACACTCAGAACTATGGCTACACCTTC	many	-	TRBV10-1	TRBJ1-2
CASSYSEAQDNSPLHF	TGTGCCAGCAGTTACTCTGAGGCTCAGGATAATTCACCCCTCCACTTT	few	-	TRBV6-5	TRBJ1-6
CASSQSGGSYEQYF	TGTGCCAGCAGCCAATCAGGTGGCTCCTACGAGCAGTACTTC	once	-	TRBV11-2	TRBJ2-7
CASSYSHGTGNEQFF	TGTGCCAGCAGTTACTCGCACGGTACAGGGAATGAGCAGTTCTTC	-	-	TRBV6-5	TRBJ2-1
CASGSGAVSYNEQFF	TGTGCTAGTGGTTCCGGAGCGGTCTCCTACAATGAGCAGTTCTTC	-	-	TRBV12-5	TRBJ2-1
CASRLPGLAGGQNEQFF	TGTGCCAGCAGGTTACCGGGACTAGCGGGAGGGCAGAATGAGCAGTTCTTC	-	TRBD2	TRBV5-6	TRBJ2-1
CASSVDAQWTYGYTF	TGTGCCAGCAGCGTAGACGCGCAGTGGACCTATGGCTACACCTTC	once	-	TRBV9	TRBJ1-2
CASSLGQGNNEQFF	TGTGCCAGCTCACTAGGACAGGGGAACAATGAGCAGTTCTTC	-	TRBD1	TRBV18	TRBJ2-1
CASSPGTDEQYF	TGTGCCAGTAGTCCAGGGACAGACGAGCAGTACTTC	-	TRBD1	TRBV19	TRBJ2-7
CASRSGQRNTEAFF	TGTGCCAGCCGCTCTGGGCAGCGGAACACTGAAGCTTTCTTT	-	-	TRBV2	TRBJ1-1
CASSREGGSEQYF	TGCGCCAGCAGCCGGGAGGGTGGGTCCGAGCAGTACTTC	-	TRBD2	TRBV5-1	TRBJ2-7
CASSESGGYGYTF	TGCGCCAGCAGTGAGTCCGGGGGTTATGGCTACACCTTC	-	-	TRBV10-1	TRBJ1-2
CASSLASEGPYNEQFF	TGTGCCAGCAGCTTAGCTTCGGAGGGCCCCTACAATGAGCAGTTCTTC	once	-	TRBV7-2	TRBJ2-1
CASSWPLGNEQYF	TGTGCCAGCAGTTGGCCCCTTGGGAACGAGCAGTACTTC	-	-	TRBV28	TRBJ2-7
CASSSPGTSGKYEQYF	TGTGCCAGCAGTTCGCCGGGGACTAGCGGGAAGTACGAGCAGTACTTC	-	TRBD2	TRBV27	TRBJ2-7
CASQSGVNQPQHF	TGTGCCAGCCAATCAGGGGTCAATCAGCCCCAGCATTTT	-	-	TRBV2	TRBJ1-5
CASSLTSGPSGSYNEQFF	TGTGCCAGCAGCTTAACGTCGGGACCTAGCGGTTCCTACAATGAGCAGTTCTTC	-	TRBD2	TRBV7-3	TRBJ2-1
CASSRGGPLSYEQYF	TGTGCCAGCTCACGTGGGGGGCCCCTCTCCTACGAGCAGTACTTC	once	-	TRBV18	TRBJ2-7
CTSSYACLCSRANVLTF	-	-	-	TRBV1	TRBJ2-6
CASTWAGNSPLHF	TGTGCCAGCACCTGGGCGGGGAATTCACCCCTCCACTTT	few	-	TRBV5-6	TRBJ1-6
CASRGQFGELFF	TGTGCCAGCAGGGGACAGTTTGGGGAGCTGTTTTTT	-	TRBD1	TRBV6-5	TRBJ2-2
CAWSVPGRNTEAFF	TGTGCCTGGAGTGTACCCGGTAGGAACACTGAAGCTTTCTTT	-	-	TRBV30	TRBJ1-1
CASSLGGTGGVVLHF	TGTGCCAGCAGCTTAGGCGGGACAGGGGGCGTTGTGCTCCACTTT	-	TRBD1	TRBV7-9	TRBJ1-6
CASTNGGGTEAFF	TGTGCCAGCACTAACGGGGGTGGCACTGAAGCTTTCTTT	-	-	TRBV4-2	TRBJ1-1
CSAERENTGELFF	TGCAGCGCAGAGCGGGAGAACACCGGGGAGCTGTTTTTT	-	TRBD2	TRBV29-1	TRBJ2-2
CASRTDRGSNQPQHF	TGTGCCAGCAGGACTGACAGAGGCAGCAATCAGCCCCAGCATTTT	-	-	TRBV6-5	TRBJ1-5
CASSGHRNQPQHF	TGTGCCAGCAGCGGACATCGCAATCAGCCCCAGCATTTT	once	-	TRBV7-9	TRBJ1-5
CASSPGQNQEQYF	TGCGCCAGCAGCCCTGGACAGAATCAGGAGCAGTACTTC	-	-	TRBV5-1	TRBJ2-7
CASSQESTAGNIYEQYF	TGCGCCAGCAGCCAAGAATCTACCGCGGGAAACATCTACGAGCAGTACTTC	-	-	TRBV4-3	TRBJ2-7
CASSLGAGARTEAFF	TGTGCCAGCAGCTTAGGAGCGGGGGCACGGACTGAAGCTTTCTTT	once	-	TRBV7-2	TRBJ1-1